The rows below give T cell receptor beta chains drawn from one sample of a study of human thymus T cells. Repertoires were generated with immunoSEQ multiplex PCR, while TCRdb's copy carries only in-frame clones and drops some. The table shows 100,000 to 150,000 clones, with about 94% occurring only once. Sample: thymus tissue. The receptors were sampled from a boy under two years old with a congenital heart defect but otherwise immunologically healthy. Each CDR3 is given with its conserved first and last residue. The D gene is left open where the match is weak. Clone size is stated in some rows and not others, as once, few, many or a class when expanded.

D	V	J	size	CDR3	DNA
.	TRBV19	TRBJ1-1	.	CASSLLGGDPEAFF	TGTGCCAGTAGTTTACTTGGGGGGGACCCTGAAGCTTTCTTT
TRBD1	TRBV2	TRBJ2-7	.	CASSIQGDEQYF	TGTGCCAGCAGTATACAGGGGGACGAGCAGTACTTC
.	TRBV4-1	TRBJ2-1	.	CASSQVPRRSYNEQFF	TGCGCCAGCAGCCAAGTCCCTCGACGGAGCTACAATGAGCAGTTCTTC
TRBD2	TRBV9	TRBJ2-4	.	CASSRLAGDRRDIQYF	TGTGCCAGCAGCCGACTAGCGGGGGACCGAAGAGACATTCAGTACTTC
TRBD1	TRBV5-4	TRBJ1-1	.	CASSLVGQGGMNTEAFF	TGTGCCAGCAGCTTGGTGGGACAGGGGGGTATGAACACTGAAGCTTTCTTT
.	TRBV28	TRBJ1-3	.	CASSPPGVSSGNTIYF	TGTGCCAGCAGTCCTCCGGGGGTCAGCTCTGGAAACACCATATATTTT
.	TRBV28	TRBJ1-5	.	CARLRPFSNQPQHF	TGTGCCAGGTTACGGCCTTTTAGCAATCAGCCCCAGCATTTT
.	TRBV4-1	TRBJ1-6	once	CASSQDPGRLHF	TGCGCCAGCAGCCAAGATCCAGGGCGCCTCCACTTT
.	TRBV4-3	TRBJ1-1	few	CASSPGREAFF	TGCGCCAGCAGCCCGGGGCGGGAAGCTTTCTTT
TRBD1	TRBV4-1	TRBJ1-5	once	CASSRPDRGDQPQHF	TGCGCCAGCAGCCGACCGGACAGGGGTGATCAGCCCCAGCATTTT
TRBD1	TRBV28	TRBJ1-4	.	CASSSTGRGLEKLFF	TGTGCCAGCAGTTCCACGGGCAGGGGGCTTGAAAAACTGTTTTTT
.	TRBV7-2	TRBJ2-5	.	CASSDWETQYF	TGTGCCAGCAGCGATTGGGAGACCCAGTACTTC
.	TRBV19	TRBJ2-1	.	CASSPGPRSYNEQFF	TGTGCCAGTAGTCCCGGGCCGCGCTCCTACAATGAGCAGTTCTTC
TRBD1	TRBV27	TRBJ2-7	.	CASSLTHGTAYEQYF	TGTGCCAGCAGTTTGACGCACGGGACAGCCTACGAGCAGTACTTC
TRBD1	TRBV6-1	TRBJ2-5	.	CASSEAQGAYQETQYF	TGTGCCAGCAGTGAAGCGCAGGGGGCTTACCAAGAGACCCAGTACTTC